The entry below describes one TCR beta chain. It has no known antigen specificity. The sample holds no much larger clone one base away, and base qualities are not on file. The library was produced with the immunoSEQ multiplex PCR assay. For most patients, genomic DNA was isolated using the Qiagen DNeasy Blood and Tissue Kit and was shipped frozen to Adaptive Biotechnologies for TCR sequencing. High-throughput TCR-beta CDR3 sequencing of genomic DNA from most patients was performed by Adaptive Biotechnologies. The paper's processing steps were these. Adaptive's ImmunoSEQ software was the source of the TCR sequencing data for 15 to 20 patients, while three other patients were processed with MiXCR and VDJtools. To correct CD4 versus CD8 sorting errors, sequences present in both subsets at a frequency ratio below 5:1 were removed. CDR3 nucleotide sequences shared between donor and recipient were removed because their origin could not be assigned. At least 2-fold expansion over unstimulated cells and a minimum CFSE-low frequency of 0.002% (template counts) or 0.001% (read counts) were required for clones to be classified as alloreactive. A clone was considered mappable if detected in the sequenced pre-transplant spleen, lymph node, or MLR CFSE-low populations of the donor or recipient. Cumulative frequency of alloreactive clones was calculated as a percentage of all sequences weighted by copy number. TCRdb retrieved this table from immuneACCESS and kept in-frame rearrangements only. Not all clones are present; in checked studies, unresolved V genes account for under half, and no reason is known for the remainder. V and J calls and clone size are given by that table; D and trimming were obtained from the DNA. The sample table records roughly 110,000 clones; roughly 87% of these occur just once. Together, the top ten hold less than 0.8% of the sample.

There are 13 amino acids in the CDR3, from cysteine to phenylalanine inclusive. Only CDR3 DNA remains: 39 bases, in frame from the first base. The germline V gene supplies CDR1 SQVTM and CDR2 ANQGSEA. At the junction V is shortened by 7 bases and J by 4 bases, with 16 bases in between. The time point label on this specimen signifies: cells obtained before transplantation from donor or recipient. CD3+CD4+ and CD3+CD8+ populations were FACS-sorted from unstimulated pre-transplant donor and recipient cells taken from spleen or lymph nodes. The data originate from a study of graft-versus-host responses after intestinal transplantation (TCRdb year 2021). General notes on the study: Recipients received multivisceral, liver-intestinal, or isolated intestinal transplants. Every recipient was given anti-thymocyte globulin induction, followed by around three years of maintenance tacrolimus and steroids. A peak of at least 4% donor T cells among recipient peripheral blood mononuclear cells was the definition used for donor T cell macrochimerism. Alloreactive clones were identified by sequencing pre-transplant mixed lymphocyte reaction products and comparing these products with unstimulated pre-transplant donor and recipient T cells. Bulk TCR-beta CDR3 sequencing was used to track graft-versus-host and host-versus-graft alloreactive T cell clones in the graft, circulation and bone marrow after intestinal transplantation. Of the roughly 26 intestinal transplant recipients enrolled in the cohort, one of whom was a retransplant, a few patients without pretransplant specimens were excluded. Samples from three later patients were sequenced in-house on an Illumina MiSeq with MiXCR processing rather than by the commercial service.

Study-wide findings and limitations: Conclusions were limited by the relatively low number and heterogeneity of intestinal transplant patients. In the allografts of patients with donor T cell macrochimerism, GvH to HvG T cell clonal ratios were high. GvH clones were detected in recipient bone marrow, and some appeared earlier in ileal mucosa or blood, consistent with an intestinal mucosal origin. Early after transplant, peak levels of circulating GvH clones were found to be associated with declines in HvG clones.

The clonotype originates from a human donor who was the organ donor for an intestinal transplant. Sequenced here: unstimulated CD4+ T cells sorted from spleen or lymph node cells, sampled before transplant. Recombination connected TRBV29-1 to TRBJ2-5, with the D gene possibly TRBD1 or TRBD2, each one fitting 7 bases. The nucleotides read TGCAGCGCCGGGGAGGGGGCGCGAGAGACCCAGTACTTC. Its translation is CSAGEGARETQYF.